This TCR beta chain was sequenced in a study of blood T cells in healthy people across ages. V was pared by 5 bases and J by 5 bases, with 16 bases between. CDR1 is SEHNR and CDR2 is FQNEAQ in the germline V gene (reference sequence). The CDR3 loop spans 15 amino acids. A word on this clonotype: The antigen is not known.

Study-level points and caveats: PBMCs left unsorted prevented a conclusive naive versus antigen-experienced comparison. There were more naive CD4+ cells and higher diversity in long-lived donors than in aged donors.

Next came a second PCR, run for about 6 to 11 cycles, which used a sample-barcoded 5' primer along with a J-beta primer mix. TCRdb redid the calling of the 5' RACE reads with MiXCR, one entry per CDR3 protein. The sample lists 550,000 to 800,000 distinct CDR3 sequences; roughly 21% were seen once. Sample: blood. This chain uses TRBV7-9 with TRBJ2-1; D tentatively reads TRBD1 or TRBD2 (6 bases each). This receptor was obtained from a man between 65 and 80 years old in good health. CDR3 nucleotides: TGTGCCAGCAGCCCTAGGGGGACTGCTAACAATGAGCAGTTCTTC. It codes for CASSPRGTANNEQFF. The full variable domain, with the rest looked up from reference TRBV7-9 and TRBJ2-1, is DTGVSQNPRHKITKRGQNVTFRCDPISEHNRLYWYRQTLGQGPEFLTYFQNEAQLEKSRLLSDRFSAERPKGSFSTLEIQRTEQGDSAMYLCASSPRGTANNEQFFGPGTRLTVL.